Included here is one TCR beta chain sequence, with context. This clonotype was detected only a few times. The antigen it recognizes is unknown. Base qualities are not at hand, and no much larger clone is one base apart. The sample belongs to a study of T cells in Graves' hyperthyroidism and ophthalmopathy (dated by TCRdb to between 2018 and 2021). Concerning the study at large: Peripheral blood samples were taken at the time of initial diagnosis, prior to any treatment. A discovery cohort of about 100 patients, approximately 45 with Graves' ophthalmopathy and 55 to 60 with stable Graves' hyperthyroidism, was used to find distinguishing TCR V-J signatures. Prospective prediction of ophthalmopathy was tested in an independent validation cohort of 18 to 20 hyperthyroidism patients and 15 to 17 patients who later progressed to ophthalmopathy. The approximately 97 discovery patients were randomly divided into training and test sets at a 7:3 ratio. In addition, the study compared T-cell repertoires in thyroid tissue and in blood from roughly six Graves' hyperthyroidism patients. After blood sampling, hyperthyroidism patients were treated with methimazole at a starting dose of 30 mg daily, and ophthalmopathy patients were treated with high-dose intravenous methylprednisolone. TCR Vbeta CDR3 sequencing of some 140 peripheral blood samples (approximately 44 ophthalmopathy, about 80 hyperthyroidism and some 17 progressor patients) is reported in the paper.

The paper as a whole reports these results and caveats: Ophthalmopathy was separated from stable hyperthyroidism by a 13 V-J signature model, with just over 85% sensitivity and 81% to 83% specificity obtained in cross-validation and 80%/75% obtained in testing. In validation, progression to ophthalmopathy was predicted by the model with around 71% sensitivity and 72.22% specificity, a median of around 6.5 months before onset. Blood samples also contained most of the expanded thyroid clonotypes (frequency above 0.001), which suggests that blood repertoires may reflect thyroid immune responses. No statistical method was used to fix the sample size in advance, and group allocation was not hidden from the investigators.

Hyperthyroidism patients were newly diagnosed, had a disease duration of under 2 months, and were aged 18 to 65 years. Patients with uncontrolled infections, other autoimmune diseases, pregnancy or lactation were excluded. Diagnoses were established on the basis of clinical symptoms, serum thyroxine and TRAb, thyroid ultrasound, and orbital computed tomography. Blood from progressor patients was collected at the time of first diagnosis with hyperthyroidism, before any ophthalmopathy symptoms had appeared. Ficoll-Paque density gradient centrifugation was used to isolate PBMCs from around 9.1 ml of fresh peripheral blood. Progressor patients were first diagnosed with Graves' hyperthyroidism and then developed ophthalmopathy during follow-up. Total RNA was extracted with Trizol reagent, and quality was checked on an Agilent 2100 Bioanalyzer. TCR beta CDR3 regions were amplified from RNA transcripts. The first round of RT-PCR for the TCR CDR3 was performed with the HTBI primer set and the Qiagen OneStep RT-PCR kit. A second multiplex PCR round built the libraries, followed by size selection and purification. Paired-end sequencing of the libraries was performed with 100 bp reads on an Illumina HiSeq2000. The published analysis was carried out like this. SOAPnuke was used to process the raw data, removing reads that contained adapters or uncalled bases, had a mean Phred below 15, or lacked an exact match to the constant primer or identifier. COPE v1.2.5 was used to merge the high-quality paired reads, and each unique nucleotide sequence was defined as a clonotype. MiTCR v1.1 was used to align clonotypes to the IMGT TRBV, TRBD and TRBJ reference segments. Only V-J combinations with frequency above 0.0001, covering 99.2% of repertoires, were analysed. The TCS score was defined as the ratio of F50 (clonal expansion) to E x V (chaos), calculated using BLOSUM62-based TCRdist between CDR3 peptides within each V-J. Welch's t-statistics and random forest reduced approximately 520 V-J features to 13, which were used in a naive Bayes classifier (R e1071). TCRdb trimmed the raw reads at Q25, called clones with MiXCR and kept productive beta chains. All rows with the same CDR3 protein become a single entry with the most common DNA and genes. What appears here as the V and J calls and clone size reflects TCRdb's work, not the paper's. For this sample the table gives 600,000 to 850,000 distinct CDR3 sequences, of which roughly a sixth were detected only once. Roughly 17% of the sample is in the top ten clones.

The sequence derives from a woman aged 45-65 years with Graves' hyperthyroidism that later progressed to Graves' ophthalmopathy. The specimen was blood.

CDR3 reads: CATLSGDLSYNEQFF. In nucleotides, the sequence is TGTGCCACCCTCAGCGGGGACCTCTCCTACAATGAGCAGTTCTTC. The chain is made from TRBV12-3 or TRBV12-4 and TRBJ2-1, and TRBD2 aligns with 7 junction nucleotides. Unmatched junction bases come to 9, with V trimmed by 10 bases and J by 0 bases. CDR3 length: 15 amino acids, cysteine to phenylalanine. The read is trimmed to its CDR3 DNA, 45 bases read in frame from base 1.